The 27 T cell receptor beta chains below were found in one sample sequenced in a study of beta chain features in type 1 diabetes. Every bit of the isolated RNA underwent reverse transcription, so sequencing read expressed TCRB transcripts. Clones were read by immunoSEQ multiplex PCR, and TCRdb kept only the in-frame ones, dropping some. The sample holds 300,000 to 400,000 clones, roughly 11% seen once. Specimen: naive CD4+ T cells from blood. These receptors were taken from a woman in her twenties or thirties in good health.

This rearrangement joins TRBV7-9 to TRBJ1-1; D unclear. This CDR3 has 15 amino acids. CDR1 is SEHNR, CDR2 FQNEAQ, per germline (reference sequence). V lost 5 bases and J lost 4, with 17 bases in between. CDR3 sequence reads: CASSESRFRGTEAFF. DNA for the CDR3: TGTGCCAGCAGCGAGTCGCGGTTTCGGGGCACTGAAGCTTTCTTT.

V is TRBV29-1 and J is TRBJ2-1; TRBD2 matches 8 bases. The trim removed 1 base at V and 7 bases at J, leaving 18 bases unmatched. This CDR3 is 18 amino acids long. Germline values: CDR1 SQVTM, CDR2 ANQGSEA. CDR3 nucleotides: TGCAGCGTTGAAGGGCTAGCGGGTCCCTTGGGGGCGAGGAATGAGCAGTTCTTC. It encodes CSVEGLAGPLGARNEQFF.

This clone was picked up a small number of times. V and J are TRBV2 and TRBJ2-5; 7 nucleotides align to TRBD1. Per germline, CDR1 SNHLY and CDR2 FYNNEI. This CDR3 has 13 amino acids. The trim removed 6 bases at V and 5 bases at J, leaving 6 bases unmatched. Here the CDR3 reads CASSIDRVETQYF. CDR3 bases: TGTGCCAGCAGCATCGACAGGGTTGAGACCCAGTACTTC.

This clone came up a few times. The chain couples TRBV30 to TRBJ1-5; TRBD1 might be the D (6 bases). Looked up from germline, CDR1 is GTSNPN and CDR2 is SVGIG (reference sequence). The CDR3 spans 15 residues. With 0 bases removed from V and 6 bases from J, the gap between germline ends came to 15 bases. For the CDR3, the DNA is TGTGCCTGGAGTGTACGACGGGGGGCCGGTCAGCCCCAGCATTTT. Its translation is CAWSVRRGAGQPQHF.

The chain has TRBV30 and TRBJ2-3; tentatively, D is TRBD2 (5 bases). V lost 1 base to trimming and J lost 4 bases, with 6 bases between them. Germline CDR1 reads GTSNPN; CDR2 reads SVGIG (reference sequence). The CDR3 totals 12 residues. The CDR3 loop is CAWSALADTQYF. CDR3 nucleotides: TGTGCCTGGAGTGCACTAGCAGATACGCAGTATTTT. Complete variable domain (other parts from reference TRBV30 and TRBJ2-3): SQTIHQWPATLVQPVGSPLSLECTVEGTSNPNLYWYRQAAGRGLQLLFYSVGIGQISSEVPQNLSASRPQDRQFILSSKKLLLSDSGFYLCAWSALADTQYFGPGTRLTVL.

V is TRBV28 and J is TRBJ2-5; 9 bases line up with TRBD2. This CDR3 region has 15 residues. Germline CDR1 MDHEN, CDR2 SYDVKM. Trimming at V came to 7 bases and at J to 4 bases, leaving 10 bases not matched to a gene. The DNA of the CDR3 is TGTGCCAGCAACATGCCTGCTAGCGGGACAGAGACCCAGTACTTC. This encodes CASNMPASGTETQYF.

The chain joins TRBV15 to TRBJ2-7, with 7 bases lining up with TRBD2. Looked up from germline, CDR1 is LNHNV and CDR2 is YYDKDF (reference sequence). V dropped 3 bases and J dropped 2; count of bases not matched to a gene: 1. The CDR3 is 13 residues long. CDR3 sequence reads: CATSSGLAYEQYF. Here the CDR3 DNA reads TGTGCCACCAGCAGTGGACTAGCCTACGAGCAGTACTTC.

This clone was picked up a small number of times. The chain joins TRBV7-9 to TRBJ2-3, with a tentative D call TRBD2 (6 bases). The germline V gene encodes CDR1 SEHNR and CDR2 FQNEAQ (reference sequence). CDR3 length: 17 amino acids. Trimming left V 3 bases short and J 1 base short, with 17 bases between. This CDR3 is CASSLGLRRDGTDTQYF. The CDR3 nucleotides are TGTGCCAGCAGCTTGGGGTTGCGGCGGGACGGCACAGATACGCAGTATTTT.

The CDR3 DNA follows: TGTGCCAGCAGCCAAGGGGCGCTACGTGGCTACGAGCAGTACTTC. This sequence encodes CASSQGALRGYEQYF. This chain links TRBV4-2 with TRBJ2-7; unclear D gene. V lost 1 base, J lost 3 bases, and 13 bases lay in between. In germline, CDR1 is LGHNA, CDR2 YNFKEQ. This CDR3 is built from 15 residues.

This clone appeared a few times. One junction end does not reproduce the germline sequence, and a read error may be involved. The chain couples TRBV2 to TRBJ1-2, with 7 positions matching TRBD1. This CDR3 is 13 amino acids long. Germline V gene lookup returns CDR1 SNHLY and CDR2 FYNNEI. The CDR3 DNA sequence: TGTGCCAGCACTGAAAGGGGGCGGGATGGCTACACCTTC. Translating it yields CASTERGRDGYTF. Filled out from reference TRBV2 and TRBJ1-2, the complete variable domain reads EPEVTQTPSHQVTQMGQEVILRCVPISNHLYFYWYRQILGQKVEFLVSFYNNEISEKSEIFDDQFSVERPDGSNFTLKIRSTKLEDSAMYFCASTERGRDGYTFGSGTRLTVV.

For the CDR3, the DNA is TGTGCCAGCAGCGCCAACCCCACCGGATGGGCCGGCTACGAGCAGTACTTC. Its translation: CASSANPTGWAGYEQYF. V usage is TRBV9 and J usage is TRBJ2-7; D unclear. CDR1 is SGDLS, CDR2 YYNGEE, per germline. V was shortened by 3 bases and J by 3 bases, with 22 bases between the two germline ends. The CDR3 consists of 17 residues.

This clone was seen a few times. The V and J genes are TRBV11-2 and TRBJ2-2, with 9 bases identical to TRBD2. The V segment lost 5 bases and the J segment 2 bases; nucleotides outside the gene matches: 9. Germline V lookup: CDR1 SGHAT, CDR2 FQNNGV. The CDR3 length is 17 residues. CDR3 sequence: CASSPVRTSVNTGELFF. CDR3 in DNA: TGTGCCAGCAGCCCCGTTCGGACTAGCGTAAACACCGGGGAGCTGTTTTTT.

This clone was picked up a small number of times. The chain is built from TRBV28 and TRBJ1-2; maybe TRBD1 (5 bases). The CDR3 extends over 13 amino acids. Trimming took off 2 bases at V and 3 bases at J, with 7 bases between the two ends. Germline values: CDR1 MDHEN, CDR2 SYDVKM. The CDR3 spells CASSLQGYYGYTF. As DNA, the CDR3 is TGTGCCAGCAGTTTACAGGGCTACTATGGCTACACCTTC.

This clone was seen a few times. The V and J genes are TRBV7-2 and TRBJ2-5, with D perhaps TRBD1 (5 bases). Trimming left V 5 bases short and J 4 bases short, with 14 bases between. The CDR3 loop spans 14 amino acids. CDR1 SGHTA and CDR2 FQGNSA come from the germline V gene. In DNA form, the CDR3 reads TGTGCCAGCAGCCCACGGGCAGGGTCAGAGACCCAGTACTTC. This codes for CASSPRAGSETQYF.

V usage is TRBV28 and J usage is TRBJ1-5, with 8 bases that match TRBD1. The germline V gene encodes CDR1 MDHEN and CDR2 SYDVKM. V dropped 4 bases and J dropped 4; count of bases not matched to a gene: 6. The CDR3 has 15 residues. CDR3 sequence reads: CASSWSRGPNQPQHF. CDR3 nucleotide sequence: TGTGCCAGCAGTTGGAGCAGGGGGCCGAATCAGCCCCAGCATTTT.

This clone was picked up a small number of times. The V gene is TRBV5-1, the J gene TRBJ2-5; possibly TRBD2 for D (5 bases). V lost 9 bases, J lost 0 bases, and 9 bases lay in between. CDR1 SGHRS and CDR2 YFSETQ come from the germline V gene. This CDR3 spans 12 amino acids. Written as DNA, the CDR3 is TGCGCCACTAGCTCAAACCAAGAGACCCAGTACTTC. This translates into CATSSNQETQYF.

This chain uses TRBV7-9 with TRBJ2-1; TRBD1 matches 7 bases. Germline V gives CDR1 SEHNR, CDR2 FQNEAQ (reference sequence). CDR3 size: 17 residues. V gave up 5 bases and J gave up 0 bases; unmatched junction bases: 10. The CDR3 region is CASSVLRTGASYNEQFF. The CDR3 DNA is TGTGCCAGCAGCGTTTTGCGGACAGGCGCCTCCTACAATGAGCAGTTCTTC. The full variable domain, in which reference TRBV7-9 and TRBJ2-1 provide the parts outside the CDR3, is DTGVSQNPRHKITKRGQNVTFRCDPISEHNRLYWYRQTLGQGPEFLTYFQNEAQLEKSRLLSDRFSAERPKGSFSTLEIQRTEQGDSAMYLCASSVLRTGASYNEQFFGPGTRLTVL.

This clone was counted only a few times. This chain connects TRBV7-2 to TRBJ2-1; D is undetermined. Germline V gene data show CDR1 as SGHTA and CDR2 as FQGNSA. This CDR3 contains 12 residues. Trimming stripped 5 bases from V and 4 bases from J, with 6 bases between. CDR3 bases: TGTGCCAGCAGCCAACGGTACAATGAGCAGTTCTTC. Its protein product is CASSQRYNEQFF.

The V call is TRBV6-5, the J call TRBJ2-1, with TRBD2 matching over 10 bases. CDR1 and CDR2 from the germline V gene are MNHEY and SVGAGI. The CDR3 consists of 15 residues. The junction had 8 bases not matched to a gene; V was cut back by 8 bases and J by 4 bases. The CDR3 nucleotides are TGTGCCAGCGGACGGACTAGCGGCCAGTACAATGAGCAGTTCTTC. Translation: CASGRTSGQYNEQFF.

The CDR3 here is CASRALTGAGSYGYTF. CDR3 bases: TGTGCCAGCAGAGCCCTAACAGGGGCTGGCTCCTATGGCTACACCTTC. V and J are TRBV28 and TRBJ1-2, with TRBD1 identical over 7 bases. The CDR3 consists of 16 residues. Germline V gene data show CDR1 as MDHEN and CDR2 as SYDVKM. J was trimmed by 4 bases and V by 6 bases; bases with no gene match: 14.

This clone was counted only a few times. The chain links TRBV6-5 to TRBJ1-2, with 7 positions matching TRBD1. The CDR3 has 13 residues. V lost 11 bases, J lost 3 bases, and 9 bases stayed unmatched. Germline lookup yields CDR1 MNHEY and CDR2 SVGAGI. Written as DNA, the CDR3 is TGTGCCGCGAAAGGGGGCAGTCACTATGGCTACACCTTC. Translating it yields CAAKGGSHYGYTF.

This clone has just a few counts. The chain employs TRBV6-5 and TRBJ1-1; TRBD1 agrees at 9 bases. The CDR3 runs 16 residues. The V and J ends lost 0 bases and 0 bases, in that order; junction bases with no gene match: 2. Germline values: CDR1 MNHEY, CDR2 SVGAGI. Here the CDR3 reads CASSYSTGGVNTEAFF. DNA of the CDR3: TGTGCCAGCAGTTACTCGACAGGGGGGGTGAACACTGAAGCTTTCTTT.

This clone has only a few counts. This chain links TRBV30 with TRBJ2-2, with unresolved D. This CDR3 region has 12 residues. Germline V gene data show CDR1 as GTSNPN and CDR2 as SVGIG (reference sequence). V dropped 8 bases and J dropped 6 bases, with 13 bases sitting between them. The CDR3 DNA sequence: TGTGCCGGAAAGAGGAGTGCCGGGGAGCTGTTTTTT. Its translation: CAGKRSAGELFF.

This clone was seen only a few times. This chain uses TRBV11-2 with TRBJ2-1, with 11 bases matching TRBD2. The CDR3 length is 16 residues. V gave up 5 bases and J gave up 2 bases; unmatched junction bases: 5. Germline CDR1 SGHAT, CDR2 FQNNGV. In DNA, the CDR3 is TGTGCCAGCAGCCCAACTAGCGGGAGTACCTACAATGAGCAGTTCTTC. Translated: CASSPTSGSTYNEQFF.

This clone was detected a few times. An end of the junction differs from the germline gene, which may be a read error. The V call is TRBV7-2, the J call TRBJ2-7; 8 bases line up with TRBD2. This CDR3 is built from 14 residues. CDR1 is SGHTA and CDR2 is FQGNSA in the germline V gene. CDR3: CASSSSAGVSALHF. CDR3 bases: TGTGCCAGCAGCTCTTCAGCGGGAGTCTCAGCCCTACACTTC.

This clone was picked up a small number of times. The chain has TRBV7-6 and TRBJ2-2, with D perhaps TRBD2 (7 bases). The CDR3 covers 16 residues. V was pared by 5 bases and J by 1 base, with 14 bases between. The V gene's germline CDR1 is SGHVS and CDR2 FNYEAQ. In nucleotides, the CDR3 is TGTGCCAGCAGCCTACAGGGACTACAGAACACCGGGGAGCTGTTTTTT. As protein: CASSLQGLQNTGELFF. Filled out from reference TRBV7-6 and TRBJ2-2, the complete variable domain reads GAGVSQSPRYKVTKRGQDVALRCDPISGHVSLYWYRQALGQGPEFLTYFNYEAQQDKSGLPNDRFSAERPEGSISTLTIQRTEQRDSAMYRCASSLQGLQNTGELFFGEGSRLTVL.

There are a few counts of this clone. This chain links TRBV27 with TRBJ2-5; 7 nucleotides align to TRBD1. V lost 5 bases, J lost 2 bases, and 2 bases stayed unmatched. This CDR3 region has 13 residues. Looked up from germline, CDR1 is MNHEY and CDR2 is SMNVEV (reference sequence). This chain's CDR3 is CASSEQGQETQYF. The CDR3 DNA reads TGTGCCAGCAGTGAACAGGGGCAAGAGACCCAGTACTTC.